This TCR beta chain was found in a study of blood T cell repertoires in COVID-19. Study-level background: Acute-phase and convalescent COVID-19 samples originated in the United States, Italy and Spain.

As processed by the authors: Estimation of nucleated cell counts was performed using reference gene primer amplification. Sequencing used immunoSEQ multiplex PCR; TCRdb keeps in-frame clones, though not all of them. That table supplies the V and J calls and clone size; D and trimming were determined from the DNA. The table shows around 100,000 clones, with roughly 80% occurring only once. V gave up 9 bases and J gave up 0 bases, with 7 bases separating them. Germline V CDR1 and CDR2: KGHDR, SFDVKD. CDR3 length: 12 residues. The TCR was taken from a human donor in a cohort sampled during active COVID-19. This chain uses TRBV24-1 with TRBJ1-2; unclear D gene. Source material: peripheral blood. The CDR3 bases are TGTGCCACCCTAAAAGCTAACTATGGCTACACCTTC. It translates to CATLKANYGYTF.